This passage covers 30 T cell receptor beta chains from one sample sequenced in a study of T cells in Graves' hyperthyroidism and ophthalmopathy. The CDR3 regions of TCR beta were amplified from RNA transcripts. A first-round RT-PCR of the TCR CDR3 used the HTBI primer set. TCRdb fed the multiplex PCR reads into MiXCR, producing one record per CDR3 protein. This sample has about 640,000 distinct CDR3 sequences, with less than 25% found just once. The sequenced sample consisted of blood. The receptors come from a man aged 30 to 39 with Graves' ophthalmopathy.

The chain employs TRBV29-1 and TRBJ2-3; 13 nucleotides match TRBD2. CDR3 size: 15 residues. Germline trimming cut 4 bases from V and 5 bases from J; bases unmatched to any gene: 6. Germline V gives CDR1 SQVTM, CDR2 ANQGSEA. The CDR3 coding sequence is TGCAGCGTTGGGTCACTAGCGGGAGGGAGAGATACGCAGTATTTT. Encoded protein: CSVGSLAGGRDTQYF.

The J gene is TRBJ1-1, the V gene TRBV18; maybe TRBD1 (6 bases). Trimming removed 3 bases at V and 2 bases at J, with 16 bases between. The CDR3 contains 16 residues. Germline CDR1 and CDR2: KGHSH and LQKENI. The CDR3 DNA is TGTGCCAGCTCACCTAACCTGGGGGCGGGAAACACTGAAGCTTTCTTT. Its translation is CASSPNLGAGNTEAFF.

J is TRBJ1-1 and V is TRBV5-1; 9 bases are a match to TRBD1. The germline V gene encodes CDR1 SGHRS and CDR2 YFSETQ. The CDR3 spans 16 residues. V shed 0 bases, J shed 5 bases, and the junction held 8 bases outside the gene matches. The CDR3 reads CASSLAGTGPGTEAFF. CDR3 coding DNA: TGCGCCAGCAGCTTGGCCGGGACAGGGCCAGGAACTGAAGCTTTCTTT.

The chain links TRBV12-5 to TRBJ1-1; D remains ambiguous. The V end lost 2 bases, the J end lost 0 bases, and 4 bases lay between the germline ends. The V gene's germline CDR1 is LGHNT and CDR2 FRNRAP. This CDR3 contains 13 residues. The CDR3 DNA is TGTGCTAGTGGTTTGTCCATGAACACTGAAGCTTTCTTT. It is translated as CASGLSMNTEAFF. Full variable domain (outside the CDR3, taken from reference TRBV12-5 and TRBJ1-1): DARVTQTPRHKVTEMGQEVTMRCQPILGHNTVFWYRQTMMQGLELLAYFRNRAPLDDSGMPKDRFSAEMPDATLATLKIQPSEPRDSAVYFCASGLSMNTEAFFGQGTRLTVV.

The chain carries TRBV14 and TRBJ2-2, with D possibly matching TRBD1 (6 bases). The CDR3 is 15 amino acids. Germline V gives CDR1 SGHDN, CDR2 FVKESK. V was shortened by 1 base and J by 7 bases, with 13 bases between the two germline ends. The DNA for the CDR3 is TGTGCCAGCAGCCAAGTCAGGGGCCGAGGCGGGGAGCTGTTTTTT. As protein: CASSQVRGRGGELFF.

This clonotype was found many times. The chain joins TRBV20-1 to TRBJ2-7; D not resolved. Germline CDR1 reads DFQATT; CDR2 reads SNEGSKA (reference sequence). This CDR3 is 15 amino acids long. The V gene lost 5 bases and the J gene lost 2 bases, with 19 bases spanning the gap. CDR3 bases: TGCAGTGCTCCTCCGGCTGTCCAAGCGCCCTACGAGCAGTACTTC. Translation gives CSAPPAVQAPYEQYF.

The chain recombines TRBV5-1 with TRBJ2-5; 7 positions agree with TRBD2. The CDR3 extends over 17 amino acids. Germline-derived CDR1 and CDR2 are SGHRS and YFSETQ. Unmatched junction bases numbered 14, after V lost 5 bases and J lost 1 base. CDR3 sequence (DNA): TGCGCCAGCAGGGGAGGGGCTAGCGTACTGCTCCAAGAGACCCAGTACTTC. This sequence encodes CASRGGASVLLQETQYF.

This clonotype was seen a handful of times. The chain couples TRBV5-6 to TRBJ1-1; D remains ambiguous. The V end was cut by 0 bases, the J end by 12 bases, with 9 bases between. The CDR3 spans 11 residues. Germline CDR1 SGHDT, CDR2 YYEEEE. The CDR3 nucleotides are TGTGCCAGCAGCTTGGCCCAGAAGACTTTCTTT. Protein product: CASSLAQKTFF. The whole variable domain, remainder taken from reference TRBV5-6 and TRBJ1-1, is DAGVTQSPTHLIKTRGQQVTLRCSPKSGHDTVSWYQQALGQGPQFIFQYYEEEERQRGNFPDRFSGHQFPNYSSELNVNALLLGDSALYLCASSLAQKTFFGQGTRLTVV.

The chain carries TRBV20-1 and TRBJ1-2; the D gene is possibly TRBD1 (6 bases). The V gene's germline CDR1 is DFQATT and CDR2 SNEGSKA (reference sequence). V was pared by 0 bases and J by 4 bases, with 15 bases between. This CDR3 contains 15 residues. The CDR3 sequence: CSARESRGGGYGYTF. The CDR3 region has the DNA TGCAGTGCTAGAGAGTCAAGGGGGGGGGGCTATGGCTACACCTTC.

This clonotype has a handful of counts. V gene TRBV6-1 combines with J gene TRBJ2-3; 8 bases are shared with TRBD2. V lost 4 bases and J lost 4; bases outside the gene matches: 7. This CDR3 is 15 amino acids long. Germline lookup yields CDR1 MNHNS and CDR2 SASEGT. The CDR3 spells CASSVGGVRADTQYF. CDR3 bases: TGTGCCAGCAGTGTCGGGGGGGTGAGAGCAGATACGCAGTATTTT.

The chain employs TRBV6-1 and TRBJ1-2; possibly TRBD1 for D (5 bases). Germline CDR1 MNHNS, CDR2 SASEGT. The V gene lost 6 bases and the J gene lost 2 bases, with 10 bases spanning the gap. This CDR3 region has 13 residues. Written as DNA, the CDR3 is TGTGCCAGCAGACGGGGGGGAAACTATGGCTACACCTTC. Its translation is CASRRGGNYGYTF.

The rearrangement uses TRBV29-1 and TRBJ1-3; 7 nucleotides align to TRBD1. The V gene's germline CDR1 is SQVTM and CDR2 ANQGSEA. This CDR3 is 13 amino acids long. V lost 7 bases and J lost 4; bases outside the gene matches: 7. This chain's CDR3 is CSAQDRPGNTIYF. The CDR3 DNA follows: TGCAGCGCTCAGGACAGGCCCGGAAACACCATATATTTT.

In DNA, the CDR3 is TGTGCCAGCAGCTTAGCGTTAGTGACTAGCGGGAGAAGCACAGATACGCAGTATTTT. It specifies CASSLALVTSGRSTDTQYF. V gene TRBV7-8 combines with J gene TRBJ2-3; 12 bases match TRBD2. Germline assignment: CDR1 SGHVS and CDR2 FQNEAQ. This CDR3 comprises 19 residues. V lost 0 bases and J lost 0; bases outside the gene matches: 7.

This clonotype was counted at least ten times. This rearrangement joins TRBV28 to TRBJ1-5, with 9 nucleotides matching TRBD1. The CDR3 is 18 residues long. V lost 6 bases and J lost 0; bases outside the gene matches: 12. Germline CDR1 and CDR2: MDHEN and SYDVKM. Here the CDR3 reads CASSSDRGKRRSNQPQHF. As DNA, the CDR3 is TGTGCCAGCAGCTCGGACAGGGGAAAACGTCGTAGCAATCAGCCCCAGCATTTT.

There are a few counts of this clonotype. This chain uses TRBV20-1 with TRBJ2-3; the D is unclear. V was cut by 2 bases and J by 3 bases, with 9 bases left in between. Germline CDR1 is DFQATT and CDR2 is SNEGSKA (reference sequence). The CDR3 sequence is 13 residues long. The DNA for the CDR3 is TGCAGTGCTAGAAATCCTAAAACAGATACGCAGTATTTT. It is translated as CSARNPKTDTQYF.

The chain recombines TRBV5-1 with TRBJ2-7, with D perhaps matching TRBD1 (7 bases). The CDR3 runs to 13 residues. The germline CDR1 and CDR2 sequences are SGHRS and YFSETQ. V gave up 1 base and J gave up 6 bases, with 11 bases separating them. CDR3 nucleotides: TGCGCCAGCAGCTTGCTTCAGGGGGGCGAGCAGTACTTC. Protein product: CASSLLQGGEQYF.

There are many counts of this clonotype. The CDR3 bases are TGTGCCAGCAGCTCCGGGACAGGGAGATTAAACACTGAAGCTTTCTTT. This gives the protein CASSSGTGRLNTEAFF. The chain has TRBV18 and TRBJ1-1, with 9 nucleotides matching TRBD1. The CDR3 contains 16 residues. From germline, CDR1 is KGHSH and CDR2 LQKENI. V gave up 8 bases and J gave up 2 bases; unmatched junction bases: 12.

This clonotype was recorded many times. The chain links TRBV30 to TRBJ2-1; D may be TRBD2 (6 bases). This CDR3 contains 11 residues. The V gene lost 2 bases and the J gene lost 13 bases, with 12 bases spanning the gap. Germline CDR1 reads GTSNPN; CDR2 reads SVGIG (reference sequence). The DNA for the CDR3 is TGTGCCTGGAGTCCAGGGACTCCTCAGTTCTTC. It yields the protein CAWSPGTPQFF.

There are a few counts of this clonotype. This sequence joins TRBV14 and TRBJ2-3; no firm D call. Per germline, CDR1 SGHDN and CDR2 FVKESK. The CDR3 runs 12 residues. V was pared by 4 bases and J by 5 bases, with 7 bases between. The CDR3 loop reads CASSRWGDTQYF. CDR3 coding DNA: TGTGCCAGCAGCCGTTGGGGAGATACGCAGTATTTT.

This clonotype was picked up a small number of times. The rearrangement joins TRBV9 to TRBJ2-3, with 9 bases that match TRBD1. With V trimmed by 4 bases and J by 1 base, 7 bases remained unmatched. Germline V CDR1 and CDR2: SGDLS, YYNGEE. This CDR3 is 16 amino acids long. Here the CDR3 reads CASSHRDRVGTDTQYF. Written as DNA, the CDR3 is TGTGCCAGCAGCCACCGGGACAGGGTTGGCACAGATACGCAGTATTTT. Drawing the rest from reference TRBV9 and TRBJ2-3, the complete variable domain is DSGVTQTPKHLITATGQRVTLRCSPRSGDLSVYWYQQSLDQGLQFLIQYYNGEERAKGNILERFSAQQFPDLHSELNLSSLELGDSALYFCASSHRDRVGTDTQYFGPGTRLTVL.

The chain recombines TRBV29-1 with TRBJ2-7, with 7 nucleotides matching TRBD1. The J segment lost 3 bases and the V segment lost 8 bases, leaving 4 bases of the junction unmatched. The CDR3 is 11 amino acids. Germline assignment: CDR1 SQVTM and CDR2 ANQGSEA. Written as DNA, the CDR3 is TGCAGCATATGGGACAGCTACGAGCAGTACTTC. This sequence encodes CSIWDSYEQYF.

The J gene is TRBJ2-1, the V gene TRBV27, with D hard to call. The V gene lost 4 bases and the J gene lost 4 bases, with 8 bases spanning the gap. This CDR3 has 13 amino acids. CDR1 and CDR2 from the germline V gene are MNHEY and SMNVEV (reference sequence). The CDR3 coding sequence is TGTGCCAGCAGTTCCTATGGATACAATGAGCAGTTCTTC. It codes for CASSSYGYNEQFF.

This clonotype was seen repeatedly, ten times or more. The rearrangement links TRBV5-1 to TRBJ2-7; 8 nucleotides match TRBD1. Germline values: CDR1 SGHRS, CDR2 YFSETQ. With 1 base clipped from V and 2 bases from J, the junction kept 5 bases outside the gene matches. This CDR3 comprises 15 residues. CDR3 sequence reads: CASSLTGTGPYEQYF. The CDR3 nucleotides are TGCGCCAGCAGCTTGACGGGGACAGGACCCTACGAGCAGTACTTC.

The chain joins TRBV6-1 to TRBJ2-3; TRBD2 is a possible D gene (5 bases). The CDR3 loop spans 16 amino acids. The germline V and J ends were trimmed by 5 bases and 0 bases, with 15 bases remaining between them. Germline lookup yields CDR1 MNHNS and CDR2 SASEGT. The CDR3 loop is CASSFGKRRSTDTQYF. The CDR3 DNA is TGTGCCAGCAGTTTTGGGAAGCGGCGTAGCACAGATACGCAGTATTTT.

There are a few counts of this clonotype. The rearrangement uses TRBV20-1 and TRBJ2-4, with 11 bases that match TRBD1. V trimming: 5 bases; J trimming: 7 bases; junction bases outside the gene matches: 4. This CDR3 spans 13 amino acids. The germline V gene encodes CDR1 DFQATT and CDR2 SNEGSKA (reference sequence). CDR3 sequence (DNA): TGCAGTGCTGCCGGGACAGGGGGGAACATTCAGTACTTC. Its protein is CSAAGTGGNIQYF.

This clonotype has a count of ten or more. The chain employs TRBV2 and TRBJ1-5; D perhaps matches TRBD1 (5 bases). The germline V gene encodes CDR1 SNHLY and CDR2 FYNNEI. Trimming took off 3 bases at V and 0 bases at J, with 6 bases between the two ends. CDR3 length: 14 residues. CDR3: CASSEGDSNQPQHF. CDR3 in DNA: TGTGCCAGCAGTGAGGGGGATAGCAATCAGCCCCAGCATTTT.

This clonotype was counted a few times. The chain is built from TRBV6-1 and TRBJ2-2; 9 bases are shared with TRBD1. J gave up 3 bases and V 4 bases, and 3 bases lay outside the gene matches. CDR1 is MNHNS and CDR2 is SASEGT in the germline V gene. The CDR3 loop spans 15 amino acids. The CDR3 bases are TGTGCCAGCAGTGGGACAGGGGATTACACCGGGGAGCTGTTTTTT. Amino acid sequence: CASSGTGDYTGELFF.

This clonotype has more than one count but fewer than ten. This chain uses TRBV13 with TRBJ2-7, with 7 bases matching TRBD2. This CDR3 region has 14 residues. The V gene's germline CDR1 is PRHDT and CDR2 FYEKMQ (reference sequence). Trimming removed 6 bases from V and 0 bases from J; junction bases left unmatched: 5. The CDR3 here is CASRLRDYSYEQYF. CDR3 nucleotide sequence: TGTGCCAGCAGACTCCGGGACTACTCCTACGAGCAGTACTTC.

The sample holds many counts of this clonotype. J is TRBJ2-3 and V is TRBV28, with a weak D call TRBD2 (5 bases). From germline, CDR1 is MDHEN and CDR2 SYDVKM. The germline V and J ends were trimmed by 3 bases and 3 bases, with 13 bases remaining between them. This CDR3 has 15 residues. CDR3: CASSFGVLPTDTQYF. In nucleotides, the CDR3 is TGTGCCAGCAGTTTCGGGGTGTTACCGACAGATACGCAGTATTTT.

This clonotype was counted ten times or more. V is TRBV28 and J is TRBJ2-7; 10 bases align to TRBD2. The V gene's germline CDR1 is MDHEN and CDR2 SYDVKM. The CDR3 spans 15 residues. V dropped 6 bases and J dropped 0; count of bases not matched to a gene: 5. The DNA of the CDR3 is TGTGCCAGCAGAACGGGACTAGCGTTCTCCTACGAGCAGTACTTC. The encoded protein is CASRTGLAFSYEQYF.